The present T cell receptor beta chain was sequenced within a study of blood T cell repertoires in COVID-19 (TCRdb year 2020). For context, the study as a whole: Collaborator samples came from the United States, Italy and Spain and covered acute and convalescent phases of COVID-19. The prospective study material was composed of cDNA or gDNA derived from T cells, B-cell-depleted T cells, or PBMCs. Subjects who had been exposed to COVID-19, were actively infected with it, or had recovered from it provided the deeply sampled blood TCRbeta repertoires that made up the dataset. The repertoires were released in a freely available public database intended as a resource for research on the immune response to SARS-CoV-2. Samples came from the ongoing ImmuneRACE study (first 160 participants) plus 1,254 subjects from 6 global collaborators. Nearly every sample came with metadata listing a de-identified subject ID, COVID-19 status, age in years and sex. HLA class I and class II types, where available, came from metadata supplied by the sample provider rather than from assay-based typing. The full study reports these points: The amount of clinical and demographic metadata varied by source and participant and was provided uncurated.

Turning to this clone: Which antigen it targets is not known. Per-base quality was not reported, and no clone a single base away is much larger than it.

Whole blood was collected in K2EDTA tubes by collaborating institutions according to the institutions' own protocols. Collaborator samples were shipped for TCRbeta analysis as frozen whole blood, isolated PBMCs, or DNA extracted from either sample type. Sequences LGHNA (CDR1) and YNFKEQ (CDR2) are obtained from the germline V gene. Trimming at the junction amounts to 1 base on V and 5 bases on J, and the germline ends lie 18 bases apart. From the cysteine through the phenylalanine, the CDR3 covers 17 amino acids. The kept DNA is CDR3 alone, 51 bases in frame from the first base. TCRbeta CDR3 regions were amplified from genomic DNA by means of the immunoSEQ Assay, a bias-controlled multiplex PCR. In the source study's methods: Within the assay, amplification of reference gene primers was used to estimate how many nucleated cells each sample contained. To quantify the absolute abundance of each unique TCRbeta CDR3 rearrangement, sequence reads were collapsed and filtered. For each sample, productive Simpson clonality was calculated by taking the square root of Simpson's diversity index across productive rearrangements. TCRdb carries this immuneACCESS record with in-frame sequences only. Its versions omit some clonotypes, under half of them owing to an unresolved V gene in the studies checked, with the rest unexplained. Clonal size and the V and J genes are those of that table, whereas D and trimming came from the DNA. The sample table holds about 75,000 clones, of which about 74% were seen once. The ten largest account for approximately 2.8% of the sample.

This receptor was identified in a human donor with acute or convalescent COVID-19. The donor label of this sample is uncertain. Sequencing was carried out using peripheral blood. This sequence uses TRBV4-2 and TRBJ2-1; TRBD2 is a weak D gene call, 6 bases matching. The CDR3 sequence is CASSQGVGGVTDNEQFF. The DNA sequence is TGTGCCAGCAGCCAAGGGGTTGGCGGGGTTACTGACAATGAGCAGTTCTTC.